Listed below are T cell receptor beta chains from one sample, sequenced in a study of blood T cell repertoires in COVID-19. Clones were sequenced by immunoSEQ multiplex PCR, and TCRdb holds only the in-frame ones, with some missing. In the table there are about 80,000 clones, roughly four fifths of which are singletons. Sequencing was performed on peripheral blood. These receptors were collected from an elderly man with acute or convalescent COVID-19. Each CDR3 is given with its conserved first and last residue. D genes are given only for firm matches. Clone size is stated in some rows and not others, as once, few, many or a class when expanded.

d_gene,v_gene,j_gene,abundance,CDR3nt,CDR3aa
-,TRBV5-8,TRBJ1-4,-,TGTGCCAGCAGCCCAACGTGGGGCAGGGGAACTAATGAAAAACTGTTTTTT,CASSPTWGRGTNEKLFF
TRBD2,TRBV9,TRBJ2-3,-,TGTGCCAGCAGGAGGACTAGCGGGGGGACAGATACGCAGTATTTT,CASRRTSGGTDTQYF
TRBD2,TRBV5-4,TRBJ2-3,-,TGTGCCAGCAGCAAGGAGGGACTAGCGGGGGTCGACTACACAGATACGCAGTATTTT,CASSKEGLAGVDYTDTQYF
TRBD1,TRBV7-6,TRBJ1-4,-,TGTGCCAGCAGCTTCGGACAGGGGGCCCGAAATGAAAAACTGTTTTTT,CASSFGQGARNEKLFF
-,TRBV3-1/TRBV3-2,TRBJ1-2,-,TGTGCCAGCAGCCAAGTCCTAAGGGGGGGTGTGCGCTATGGCTACACCTTC,CASSQVLRGGVRYGYTF
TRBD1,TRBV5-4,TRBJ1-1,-,TGTGCCAGCAGCTGGGGACAGGGGCAAGCCACTGAAGCTTTCTTT,CASSWGQGQATEAFF
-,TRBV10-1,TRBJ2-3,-,TGCGCCAGCAGCGCAGGCACAGATACGCAGTATTTT,CASSAGTDTQYF
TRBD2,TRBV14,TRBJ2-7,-,TGTGCCAGCAGCCAGATGGGACTAGCGGGGATCGAGCAGTACTTC,CASSQMGLAGIEQYF
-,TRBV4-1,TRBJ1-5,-,TGCGCCAGCAGCCGCAACAGGGATCAGCCCCAGCATTTT,CASSRNRDQPQHF
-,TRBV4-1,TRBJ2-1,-,TGCGCCAGCAGCCCATACAGTTCGGGATATGAGCAGTTCTTC,CASSPYSSGYEQFF
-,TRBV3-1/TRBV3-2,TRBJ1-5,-,TGTGCCAGCAGCCACCAGGGACTCTCCGATGAAGCCCAGCATTTT,CASSHQGLSDEAQHF
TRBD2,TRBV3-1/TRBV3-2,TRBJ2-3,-,TGTGCCAGCAGCCAACCTCTAGCGGGGGGGAGGACAGATACGCAGTATTTT,CASSQPLAGGRTDTQYF
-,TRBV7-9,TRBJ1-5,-,TGTGCCAGCAGCTTAGGACAGTATAGCAATCAGCCCCAGCATTTT,CASSLGQYSNQPQHF
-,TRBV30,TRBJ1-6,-,TGTGCCTGCCGGGACACCGCATATTCACCCCTCCACTTT,CACRDTAYSPLHF
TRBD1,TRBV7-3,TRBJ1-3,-,TGTGCCAGCAGCAGGGGGACAGGGTTGGGCTCTGGAAACACCATATATTTT,CASSRGTGLGSGNTIYF
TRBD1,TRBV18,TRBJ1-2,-,TGTGCCAGCTCACCTGGGACAGGGCTTGGCTACACCTTC,CASSPGTGLGYTF
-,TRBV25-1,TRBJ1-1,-,TGTGCCAGCAGTGAAGTCGGCGGGATGAACACTGAAGCTTTCTTT,CASSEVGGMNTEAFF
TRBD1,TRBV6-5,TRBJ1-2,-,TGTGCCAGCAGTTACGGCGGCGGGACAGGGAATGGCTACACCTTC,CASSYGGGTGNGYTF
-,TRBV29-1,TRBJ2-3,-,TGCAGCGTTGACGTTGTCGGCACAGATACGCAGTATTTT,CSVDVVGTDTQYF
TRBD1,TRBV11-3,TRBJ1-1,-,TGTGCCAGCAGCTTAGGACAGGGGAAGAACACTGAAGCTTTCTTT,CASSLGQGKNTEAFF
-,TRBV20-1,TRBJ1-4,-,TGCAGTGCTAGCGGGGAGAAAAAACTGTTTTTT,CSASGEKKLFF
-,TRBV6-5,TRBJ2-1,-,TGTGCCAGCAGTTTAACACCACCTCGCGGGCAGTTCTTC,CASSLTPPRGQFF
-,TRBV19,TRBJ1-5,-,TGTGCCAGTAGTGGTCGTCTGGTTGCAGATAGCAATCAGCCCCAGCATTTT,CASSGRLVADSNQPQHF
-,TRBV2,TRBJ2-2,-,TGTGCCAGCGGTGGAGGGATCGGAACCGGGGAGCTGTTTTTT,CASGGGIGTGELFF
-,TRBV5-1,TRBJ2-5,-,TGCGCCAGCAGCTTGGGAACCTTCCTCGGGGGACGCGGGGAGACCCAGTACTTC,CASSLGTFLGGRGETQYF
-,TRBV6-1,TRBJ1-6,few,TGTGCCAGCAGTGAAATAGTTAATTCACCCCTCCACTTT,CASSEIVNSPLHF
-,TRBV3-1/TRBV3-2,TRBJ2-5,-,TGTGCCAGCAGCCAAGCTACTAGCTGGGAGACCCAGTACTTC,CASSQATSWETQYF
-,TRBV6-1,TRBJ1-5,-,TGTGCCAGCAGTGAAATCCAGGGTAATCAGCCCCAGCATTTT,CASSEIQGNQPQHF
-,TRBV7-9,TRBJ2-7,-,TGTGCCAGCAGCTCATCGACAGTTAGCTACGAGCAGTACTTC,CASSSSTVSYEQYF
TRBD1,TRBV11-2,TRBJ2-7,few,TGTGCCAGCAGCTTTGGTAGCCGGGACAGGGCACACGAGCAGTACTTC,CASSFGSRDRAHEQYF
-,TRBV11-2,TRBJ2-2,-,TGTGCCTCTCACAGTGTCACCGGGGAGCTGTTTTTT,CASHSVTGELFF
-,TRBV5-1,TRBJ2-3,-,TGCGCCAGCAGCTTGCAGGGCACAGATACGCAGTATTTT,CASSLQGTDTQYF
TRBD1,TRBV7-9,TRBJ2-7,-,TGTGCCAGCAGCCCCGGGACAGCGTTGACCTACGAGCAGTACTTC,CASSPGTALTYEQYF
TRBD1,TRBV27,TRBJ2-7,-,TGTGCCAGCAGTCACAGGGGCTACGAGCAGTACTTC,CASSHRGYEQYF
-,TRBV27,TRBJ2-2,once,TGTGCCAGCAGCGGGGGAACCATGAACACCGGGGAGCTGTTTTTT,CASSGGTMNTGELFF
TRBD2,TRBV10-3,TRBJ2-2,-,TGTGCCATCAGTGAGTGGAGCGGGAGAATCACCGGGGAGCTGTTTTTT,CAISEWSGRITGELFF
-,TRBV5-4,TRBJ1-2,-,TGTGCCAGCAGCATTGCAAGGGGAAGTACTAACTATGGCTACACCTTC,CASSIARGSTNYGYTF
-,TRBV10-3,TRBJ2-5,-,TGTGCCATCGGGTCAACAGGGTTTGAGACCCAGTACTTC,CAIGSTGFETQYF
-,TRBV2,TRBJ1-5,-,TGTGCCAGCCAGGGTACGAGGAGCAATCAGCCCCAGCATTTT,CASQGTRSNQPQHF
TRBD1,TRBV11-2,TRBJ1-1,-,TGTGCCAGCAGCTTTAACAGGGGAGTGGGAGCTTTCTTT,CASSFNRGVGAFF
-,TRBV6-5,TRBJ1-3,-,TGTGCCAGCAGTTACTCAGCGGGGACCTCTGGAAACACCATATATTTT,CASSYSAGTSGNTIYF
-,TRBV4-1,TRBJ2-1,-,TGCGCCAGCCGTGGGGATCAGGGTTACAATGAGCAGTTCTTC,CASRGDQGYNEQFF
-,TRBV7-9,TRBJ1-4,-,TGTGCCAGCAGCCGCGGGACTCGGGAAAAACTGTTTTTT,CASSRGTREKLFF
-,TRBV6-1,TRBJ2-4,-,TGTGCCAGCAGTGAACTGGCAGGGAAAAACATTCAGTACTTC,CASSELAGKNIQYF
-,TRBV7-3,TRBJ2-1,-,TGTGCCAGCAGCTTAGGTTCTTCTCCAGGCCGTCGCTCCTACAATGAGCAGTTCTTC,CASSLGSSPGRRSYNEQFF
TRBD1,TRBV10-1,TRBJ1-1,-,TGCGCCAGCAGAGGACAGGAGGGCACTGAAGCTTTCTTT,CASRGQEGTEAFF
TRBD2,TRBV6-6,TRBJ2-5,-,TGTGCCAGCAGTCCACTAGCGGGGGGGAGGGAGACCCAGTACTTC,CASSPLAGGRETQYF
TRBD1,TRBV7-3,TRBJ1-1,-,TGTGCCAGCAGCACAGGGGGCAACACTGAAGCTTTCTTT,CASSTGGNTEAFF